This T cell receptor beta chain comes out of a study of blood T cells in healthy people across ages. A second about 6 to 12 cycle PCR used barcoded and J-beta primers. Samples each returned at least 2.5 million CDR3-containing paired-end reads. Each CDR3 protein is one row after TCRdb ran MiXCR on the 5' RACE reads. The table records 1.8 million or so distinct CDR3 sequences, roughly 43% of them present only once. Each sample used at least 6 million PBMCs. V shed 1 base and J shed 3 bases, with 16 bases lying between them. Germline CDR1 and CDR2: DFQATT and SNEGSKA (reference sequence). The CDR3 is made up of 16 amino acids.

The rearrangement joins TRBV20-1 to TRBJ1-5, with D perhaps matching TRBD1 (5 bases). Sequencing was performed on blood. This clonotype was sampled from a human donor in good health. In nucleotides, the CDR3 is TGCAGTGCTAGAGTAAAGTCGGGGACCCTCAATCAGCCCCAGCATTTT. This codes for CSARVKSGTLNQPQHF.